This entry lists 29 T cell receptor beta chains sequenced from one sample in a study of cytomegalovirus exposure and HLA in healthy donors. PCR used 60 Vbeta primers and 13 Jbeta primers. TCRdb's table, derived via immunoSEQ multiplex PCR, lists solely in-frame clones and lacks some. Here the sample table reports under 70,000 clones. Sequencing was done on a sample of PBMCs. These receptor sequences come from a female donor in good health and CMV-seropositive.

The rearrangement joins TRBV29-1 to TRBJ2-7, with TRBD1 as a possible D gene (6 bases). Trimming cost V 7 bases and J 5 bases, with 15 bases left between them. Germline V gene sequence: CDR1 SQVTM, CDR2 ANQGSEA. CDR3 size: 12 residues. CDR3 in DNA: TGCAGCGCCGTACTACAGGGCGACGAGCAGTACTTC. Its translation is CSAVLQGDEQYF.

This chain links TRBV30 with TRBJ2-3, with D possibly being TRBD1 (6 bases). Germline CDR1 reads GTSNPN; CDR2 reads SVGIG (reference sequence). This CDR3 is built from 15 residues. V was shortened by 5 bases and J by 4 bases, with 19 bases between the two germline ends. The CDR3 sequence is CAWSRSGDQADTQYF. The CDR3 DNA sequence: TGTGCCTGGTCTAGGTCAGGGGATCAGGCAGATACGCAGTATTTT.

The V call is TRBV6-6, the J call TRBJ2-2; 8 bases agree with TRBD2. With 6 bases clipped from V and 8 bases from J, the junction kept 11 bases outside the gene matches. Germline-derived CDR1 and CDR2 are MNHNY and SVGAGI (reference sequence). The CDR3 is 15 amino acids. The CDR3: CASRLEVAGFGELFF. The DNA of the CDR3 is TGTGCCAGCAGGCTCGAAGTAGCGGGATTTGGGGAGCTGTTTTTT.

This chain joins TRBV29-1 and TRBJ1-1; the D is unclear. Trimming removed 5 bases at V and 1 base at J, with 14 bases between. This CDR3 has 14 residues. Germline V gene sequence: CDR1 SQVTM, CDR2 ANQGSEA. CDR3 amino acids: CSVSLVLGNTEAFF. CDR3 DNA: TGCAGCGTTTCTCTCGTCCTCGGGAACACTGAAGCTTTCTTT.

V and J are TRBV4-3 and TRBJ2-3, with a possible D match to TRBD1 (5 bases). Trimming removed 3 bases from V and 0 bases from J, with 13 bases in between. The CDR3 is 16 residues long. Per the germline V gene, CDR1 is LGHNA and CDR2 is YSLEER. The CDR3 reads CASSQGRGGSTDTQYF. The CDR3 DNA reads as TGCGCCAGCAGCCAGGGTAGGGGCGGAAGCACAGATACGCAGTATTTT.

J is TRBJ2-5 and V is TRBV29-1; no clear D gene. Per the germline V gene, CDR1 is SQVTM and CDR2 is ANQGSEA. This CDR3 is built from 10 residues. V was pared by 6 bases and J by 4 bases, with 6 bases between. The CDR3 nucleotides read TGCAGCGTCCTTGTAGAGACCCAGTACTTC. The encoded protein is CSVLVETQYF.

V usage is TRBV4-3 and J usage is TRBJ1-1; D is unclear. This CDR3 contains 14 residues. Trimming cost V 1 base and J 4 bases, with 10 bases left between them. CDR1 is LGHNA and CDR2 is YSLEER in the germline V gene. The CDR3 loop reads CASSQVGRRTEAFF. The CDR3 DNA is TGCGCCAGCAGCCAAGTCGGGAGGCGCACTGAAGCTTTCTTT.

V and J are TRBV20-1 and TRBJ1-1; weak D call: TRBD1 (5 bases). From germline, CDR1 is DFQATT and CDR2 SNEGSKA (reference sequence). Trimming took 3 bases from V and 7 from J, leaving 9 bases between them. This CDR3 spans 11 amino acids. CDR3 sequence (DNA): TGCAGTGCTAGTTTGACAGTTGAAGCTTTCTTT. This encodes CSASLTVEAFF.

V and J are TRBV6-6 and TRBJ2-7; TRBD1 matches 9 bases. The CDR3 extends over 14 amino acids. The germline V gene has CDR1 MNHNY and CDR2 SVGAGI (reference sequence). Unmatched junction bases numbered 5, after V lost 6 bases and J lost 2 bases. The chain's CDR3 is CASRSGQGTYEQYF. Written as DNA, the CDR3 is TGTGCCAGCAGGAGCGGACAGGGGACCTACGAGCAGTACTTC.

The chain is built from TRBV5-6 and TRBJ2-7; a possible D gene is TRBD2 (7 bases). The germline gives CDR1 SGHDT, CDR2 YYEEEE. Deletions cut 3 bases from V and 0 bases from J, with 13 bases between. The CDR3 contains 15 residues. The CDR3 DNA reads as TGTGCCAGCAGCTGGGGGGGGCCCTTCTCCTACGAGCAGTACTTC. Amino acid sequence: CASSWGGPFSYEQYF.

V and J are TRBV5-1 and TRBJ1-2; TRBD1 matches at 7 bases. Per germline, CDR1 SGHRS and CDR2 YFSETQ. The CDR3 runs 13 residues. The trim removed 4 bases at V and 8 bases at J, leaving 8 bases unmatched. CDR3 in DNA: TGCGCCAGCAGCCAAGACAGGGCGCGCGGCTACACCTTC. This gives the protein CASSQDRARGYTF.

The chain is built from TRBV19 and TRBJ2-4; the D gene is possibly TRBD1 (6 bases). Germline lookup yields CDR1 LNHDA and CDR2 SQIVND (reference sequence). V lost 4 bases, J lost 0 bases, and 16 bases lay in between. CDR3 size: 17 residues. For the CDR3, the DNA is TGTGCCAGTAGTAAAACAGGGTGGGGGCTAGCCAAAAACATTCAGTACTTC. Its translation is CASSKTGWGLAKNIQYF.

The rearrangement joins TRBV19 to TRBJ1-6; 8 bases fit TRBD1. The CDR3 is made up of 14 amino acids. Germline V gives CDR1 LNHDA, CDR2 SQIVND (reference sequence). The J segment lost 9 bases and the V segment lost 3 bases, leaving 4 bases of the junction unmatched. The CDR3: CASSIEQGGSPLHF. CDR3 in DNA: TGTGCCAGTAGTATCGAACAGGGGGGTTCACCCCTCCACTTT.

The CDR3: CASSDPRSGNTIYF. The DNA for the CDR3 is TGTGCCAGCAGTGACCCCAGATCTGGAAACACCATATATTTT. This chain links TRBV2 with TRBJ1-3; D call uncertain. The length of the CDR3 is 14 residues. V lost 3 bases, J lost 1 base, and 7 bases lay in between. From germline, CDR1 is SNHLY and CDR2 FYNNEI.

The chain carries TRBV5-6 and TRBJ2-7; TRBD1 agrees at 8 bases. After removal of 2 bases from V and 2 bases from J, the junction contained 6 bases not matched to a gene. Germline V CDR1 and CDR2: SGHDT, YYEEEE. The CDR3 sequence is 15 residues long. The CDR3 coding sequence is TGTGCCAGCAGCTTTACGGACAGGGCCACCTACGAGCAGTACTTC. Amino acids: CASSFTDRATYEQYF.

The chain links TRBV7-2 to TRBJ1-2; D is unresolved. V was shortened by 4 bases and J by 7 bases, with 16 bases between the two germline ends. Looked up from germline, CDR1 is SGHTA and CDR2 is FQGNSA. The CDR3 has 14 amino acids. CDR3 in amino acids: CASSYYIAGSGYTF. CDR3 in DNA: TGTGCCAGCAGCTATTATATTGCCGGGAGTGGCTACACCTTC.

This chain connects TRBV19 to TRBJ1-5; tentative D call: TRBD1 (5 bases). This CDR3 is 14 amino acids long. Germline V gene data show CDR1 as LNHDA and CDR2 as SQIVND (reference sequence). Trimming stripped 1 base from V and 6 bases from J, with 10 bases between. The CDR3 loop is CASSIGGQGQPQHF. CDR3 DNA sequence: TGTGCCAGTAGTATAGGGGGCCAGGGTCAGCCCCAGCATTTT. The full variable domain, with the rest looked up from reference TRBV19 and TRBJ1-5, is DGGITQSPKYLFRKEGQNVTLSCEQNLNHDAMYWYRQDPGQGLRLIYYSQIVNDFQKGDIAEGYSVSREKKESFPLTVTSAQKNPTAFYLCASSIGGQGQPQHFGDGTRLSIL.

About this clone itself: The same CDR3 arises from other DNA sequences in this sample as well. V gene TRBV6-4 combines with J gene TRBJ2-1; 8 bases are shared with TRBD2. The ends lost 6 bases at V and 8 bases at J; junction bases unmatched: 12. CDR1 MRHNA and CDR2 SNTAGT come from the germline V gene. CDR3 length equals 15 residues. CDR3 sequence reads: CASSPGTSGGDEQFF. DNA of the CDR3: TGTGCCAGCAGCCCCGGGACTAGTGGTGGGGATGAGCAGTTCTTC.

The chain couples TRBV19 to TRBJ1-2; weak D call: TRBD1 (5 bases). Trimming cost V 3 bases and J 2 bases, with 13 bases left between them. The CDR3 loop spans 15 amino acids. Germline CDR1 reads LNHDA; CDR2 reads SQIVND (reference sequence). The CDR3 bases are TGTGCCAGTAGTATGGTTGGGGGGACCAACTATGGCTACACCTTC. Its protein product is CASSMVGGTNYGYTF. The full variable domain, in which reference TRBV19 and TRBJ1-2 provide the parts outside the CDR3, is DGGITQSPKYLFRKEGQNVTLSCEQNLNHDAMYWYRQDPGQGLRLIYYSQIVNDFQKGDIAEGYSVSREKKESFPLTVTSAQKNPTAFYLCASSMVGGTNYGYTFGSGTRLTVV.

V and J are TRBV11-3 and TRBJ1-1, with TRBD1 as a possible D gene (5 bases). Germline V gene sequence: CDR1 SGHNT, CDR2 YENEEA. V dropped 4 bases and J dropped 3 bases, with 9 bases sitting between them. The CDR3 length is 13 residues. The CDR3 region has the DNA TGTGCCAGCAGCTCCCAGGGCGACACTGAAGCTTTCTTT. Its translation: CASSSQGDTEAFF.

V is TRBV19 and J is TRBJ2-2, with D possibly matching TRBD1 (6 bases). This CDR3 has 14 residues. The V end lost 7 bases, the J end lost 0 bases, and 9 bases lay between the germline ends. Germline CDR1 reads LNHDA; CDR2 reads SQIVND (reference sequence). CDR3 sequence reads: CASNGQPNTGELFF. DNA for the CDR3: TGTGCCAGTAACGGACAGCCGAACACCGGGGAGCTGTTTTTT.

The chain has TRBV27 and TRBJ2-2; tentative D call: TRBD1 (6 bases). The CDR3 runs to 14 residues. Germline values: CDR1 MNHEY, CDR2 SMNVEV (reference sequence). With 5 bases removed from V and 4 bases from J, the gap between germline ends came to 11 bases. CDR3 DNA sequence: TGTGCCAGCAGTGCCACAGGGAGCACCGGGGAGCTGTTTTTT. This encodes CASSATGSTGELFF.

The rearrangement joins TRBV28 to TRBJ1-1; D might be TRBD1 (5 bases). This CDR3 contains 17 residues. CDR1 and CDR2 from the germline V gene are MDHEN and SYDVKM. Trimming took 3 bases from V and 1 from J, leaving 18 bases between them. CDR3 amino acids: CASSFGSGPLRNTEAFF. CDR3 in DNA: TGTGCCAGCAGTTTTGGATCAGGGCCGTTGAGGAACACTGAAGCTTTCTTT.

A word on this clone: Germline is not matched at one junction end, which may reflect a read error. The chain recombines TRBV4-3 with TRBJ1-3; perhaps TRBD1 as D (5 bases). The CDR3 extends over 16 amino acids. CDR1 and CDR2 from the germline V gene are LGHNA and YSLEER. The CDR3 reads CASSQDPQGSGNNIYF. DNA of the CDR3: TGCGCCAGCAGCCAAGACCCTCAGGGATCTGGAAACAACATATATTTT.

This sequence joins TRBV4-3 and TRBJ2-5, with 8 nucleotides matching TRBD1. The germline V gene has CDR1 LGHNA and CDR2 YSLEER. Germline trimming cut 4 bases from V and 4 bases from J; bases unmatched to any gene: 5. The CDR3 is 14 residues long. CDR3 sequence (DNA): TGCGCCAGCAGCCTGGACAGGGTCTCAGAGACCCAGTACTTC. Translated: CASSLDRVSETQYF.

V usage is TRBV25-1 and J usage is TRBJ1-1; D gene ambiguous. Germline V gene lookup returns CDR1 MGHDK and CDR2 SYGVNS. CDR3 length equals 13 residues. Between the trimmed V and J ends, which lost 3 bases and 7 bases, there was a span of 12 bases. CDR3 nucleotide sequence: TGTGCCAGCAGTGAGGCCGGGGAAAGTGAAGCTTTCTTT. Its translation is CASSEAGESEAFF.

The chain has TRBV5-5 and TRBJ1-1; the match to TRBD1 covers 9 bases. V lost 1 base, J lost 0 bases, and 10 bases stayed unmatched. This CDR3 is 18 amino acids long. Germline CDR1 reads SGHKS; CDR2 reads YYEKEE (reference sequence). CDR3 region: CASSLLAGTGIMNTEAFF. The CDR3 DNA sequence: TGTGCCAGCAGCTTGCTTGCCGGGACAGGGATCATGAACACTGAAGCTTTCTTT. Looking up the rest from reference TRBV5-5 and TRBJ1-1 gives the full variable domain: DAGVTQSPTHLIKTRGQQVTLRCSPISGHKSVSWYQQVLGQGPQFIFQYYEKEERGRGNFPDRFSARQFPNYSSELNVNALLLGDSALYLCASSLLAGTGIMNTEAFFGQGTRLTVV.

The chain combines TRBV6-5 with TRBJ1-2; D might be TRBD1 (5 bases). Germline lookup yields CDR1 MNHEY and CDR2 SVGAGI. The CDR3 totals 14 residues. Deletions cut 6 bases from V and 4 bases from J, with 15 bases between. CDR3 loop: CASSPRQIIYGYTF. CDR3 bases: TGTGCCAGCAGCCCTAGACAGATAATCTATGGCTACACCTTC.

This sequence joins TRBV2 and TRBJ1-2; D gene uncertain. CDR3 size: 13 residues. Germline-derived CDR1 and CDR2 are SNHLY and FYNNEI. Trimming stripped 6 bases from V and 7 bases from J, with 15 bases between. The CDR3 bases are TGTGCCAGCAGCCGACAAACCCTTACTGGCTACACCTTC. Translation: CASSRQTLTGYTF.